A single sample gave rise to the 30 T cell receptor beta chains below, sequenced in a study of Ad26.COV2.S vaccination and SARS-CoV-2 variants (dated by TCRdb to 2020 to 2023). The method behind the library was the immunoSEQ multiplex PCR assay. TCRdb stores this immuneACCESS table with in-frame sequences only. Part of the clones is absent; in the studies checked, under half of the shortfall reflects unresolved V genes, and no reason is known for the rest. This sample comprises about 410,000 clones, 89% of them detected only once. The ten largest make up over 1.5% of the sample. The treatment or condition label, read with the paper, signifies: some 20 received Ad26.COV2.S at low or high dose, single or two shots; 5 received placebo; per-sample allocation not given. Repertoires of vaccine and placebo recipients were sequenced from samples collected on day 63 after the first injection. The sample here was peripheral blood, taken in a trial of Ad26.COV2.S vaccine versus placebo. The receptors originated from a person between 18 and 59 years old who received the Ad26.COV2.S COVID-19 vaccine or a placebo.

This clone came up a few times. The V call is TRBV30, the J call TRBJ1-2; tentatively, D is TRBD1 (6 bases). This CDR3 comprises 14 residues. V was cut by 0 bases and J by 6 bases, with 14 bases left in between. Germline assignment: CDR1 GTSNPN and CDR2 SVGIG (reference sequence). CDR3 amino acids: CAWSVYGGSHGYTF. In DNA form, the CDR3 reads TGTGCCTGGAGTGTATACGGGGGCTCCCATGGCTACACCTTC.

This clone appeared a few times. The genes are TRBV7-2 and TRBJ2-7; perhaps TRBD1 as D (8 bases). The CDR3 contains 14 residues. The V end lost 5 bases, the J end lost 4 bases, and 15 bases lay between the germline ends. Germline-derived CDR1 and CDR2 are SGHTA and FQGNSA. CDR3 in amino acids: CASSPQGGNYEQYF. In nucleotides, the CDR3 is TGTGCCAGCAGCCCACAGGGGGGGAATTACGAGCAGTACTTC.

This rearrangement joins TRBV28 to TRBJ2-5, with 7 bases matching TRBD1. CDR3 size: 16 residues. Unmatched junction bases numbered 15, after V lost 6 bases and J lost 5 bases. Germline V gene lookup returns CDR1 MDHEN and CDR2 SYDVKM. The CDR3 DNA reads TGTGCCAGCAGCTTTTCGGGACAGCTCAACGATGAGACCCAGTACTTC. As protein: CASSFSGQLNDETQYF. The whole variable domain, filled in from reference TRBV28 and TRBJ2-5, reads DVKVTQSSRYLVKRTGEKVFLECVQDMDHENMFWYRQDPGLGLRLIYFSYDVKMKEKGDIPEGYSVSREKKERFSLILESASTNQTSMYLCASSFSGQLNDETQYFGPGTRLLVL.

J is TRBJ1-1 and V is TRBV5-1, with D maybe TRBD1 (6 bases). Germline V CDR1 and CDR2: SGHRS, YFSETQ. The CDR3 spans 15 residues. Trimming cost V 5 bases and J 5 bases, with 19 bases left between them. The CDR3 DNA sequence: TGCGCCAGCAGTCGACAGGAATCCAGTCCGACTGAAGCTTTCTTT. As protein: CASSRQESSPTEAFF. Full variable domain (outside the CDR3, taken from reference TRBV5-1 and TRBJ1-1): KAGVTQTPRYLIKTRGQQVTLSCSPISGHRSVSWYQQTPGQGLQFLFEYFSETQRNKGNFPGRFSGRQFSNSRSEMNVSTLELGDSALYLCASSRQESSPTEAFFGQGTRLTVV.

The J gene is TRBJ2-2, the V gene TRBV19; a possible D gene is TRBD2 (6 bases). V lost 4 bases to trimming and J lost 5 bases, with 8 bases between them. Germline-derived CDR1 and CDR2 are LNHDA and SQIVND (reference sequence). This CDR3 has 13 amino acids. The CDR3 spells CASSSSGTGELFF. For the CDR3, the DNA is TGTGCCAGTAGTAGCAGCGGGACCGGGGAGCTGTTTTTT.

The CDR3: CASSPQGLAGPLSGSGETQYF. The CDR3 bases are TGTGCCAGCAGCCCACAGGGACTAGCGGGACCTCTCTCGGGATCGGGAGAGACCCAGTACTTC. The chain combines TRBV3-1 (or the pseudogene TRBV3-2) with TRBJ2-5, with TRBD2 matching 13 bases. Losses at the gene ends were 4 bases for V and 4 bases for J; bases not matched to a gene: 21. CDR1 is LGHDT, CDR2 YNNKEL, per germline (reference sequence). The CDR3 is made up of 21 amino acids.

The CDR3 spells CASSIGQGGYEQYF. The CDR3 bases are TGTGCCAGTAGTATAGGACAGGGCGGCTACGAGCAGTACTTC. The chain employs TRBV19 and TRBJ2-7; 7 bases are a match to TRBD1. The germline CDR1 and CDR2 sequences are LNHDA and SQIVND (reference sequence). V lost 1 base and J lost 3; bases outside the gene matches: 3. The length of the CDR3 is 14 residues.

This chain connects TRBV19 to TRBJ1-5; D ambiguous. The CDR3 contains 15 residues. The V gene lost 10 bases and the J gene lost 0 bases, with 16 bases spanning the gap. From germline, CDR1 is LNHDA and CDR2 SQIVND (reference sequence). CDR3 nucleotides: TGTGCCACTTCTACGCGACCGCTTAGCAATCAGCCCCAGCATTTT. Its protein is CATSTRPLSNQPQHF.

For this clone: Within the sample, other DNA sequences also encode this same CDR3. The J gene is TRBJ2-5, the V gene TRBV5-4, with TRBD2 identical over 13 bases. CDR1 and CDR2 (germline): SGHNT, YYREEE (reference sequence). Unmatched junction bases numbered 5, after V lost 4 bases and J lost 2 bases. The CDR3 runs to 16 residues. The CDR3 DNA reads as TGTGCCAGCAGCCTCGGACTAGCGGGAGTACAAGAGACCCAGTACTTC. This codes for CASSLGLAGVQETQYF. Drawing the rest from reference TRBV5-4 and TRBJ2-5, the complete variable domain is ETGVTQSPTHLIKTRGQQVTLRCSSQSGHNTVSWYQQALGQGPQFIFQYYREEENGRGNFPPRFSGLQFPNYSSELNVNALELDDSALYLCASSLGLAGVQETQYFGPGTRLLVL.

The CDR3 here is CASSETGLAGGRETQYF. The CDR3 DNA reads TGTGCCAGCAGCGAGACCGGACTAGCGGGAGGAAGAGAGACCCAGTACTTC. This chain uses TRBV7-2 with TRBJ2-5, with 14 nucleotides matching TRBD2. CDR1 is SGHTA and CDR2 is FQGNSA in the germline V gene. The CDR3 contains 17 residues. The junction had 9 bases not matched to a gene; V was cut back by 5 bases and J by 4 bases.

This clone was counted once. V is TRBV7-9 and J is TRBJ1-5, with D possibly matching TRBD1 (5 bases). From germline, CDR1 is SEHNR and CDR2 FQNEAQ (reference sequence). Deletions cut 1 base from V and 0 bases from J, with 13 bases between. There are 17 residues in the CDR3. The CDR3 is CASSLVQGLNSNQPQHF. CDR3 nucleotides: TGTGCCAGCAGCTTAGTCCAGGGCCTAAATAGCAATCAGCCCCAGCATTTT.

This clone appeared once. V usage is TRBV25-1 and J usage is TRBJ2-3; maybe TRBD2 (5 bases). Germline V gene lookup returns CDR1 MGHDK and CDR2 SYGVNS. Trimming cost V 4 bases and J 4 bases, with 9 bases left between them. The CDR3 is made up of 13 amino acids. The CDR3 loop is CASSATSADTQYF. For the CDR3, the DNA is TGTGCCAGCAGTGCAACTAGTGCAGATACGCAGTATTTT.

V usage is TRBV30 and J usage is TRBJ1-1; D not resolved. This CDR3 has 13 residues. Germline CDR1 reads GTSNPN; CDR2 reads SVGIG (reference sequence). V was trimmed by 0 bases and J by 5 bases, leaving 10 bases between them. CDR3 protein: CAWSVRSGTEAFF. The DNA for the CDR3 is TGTGCCTGGAGTGTACGGAGCGGGACTGAAGCTTTCTTT. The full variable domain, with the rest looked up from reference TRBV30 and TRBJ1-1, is SQTIHQWPATLVQPVGSPLSLECTVEGTSNPNLYWYRQAAGRGLQLLFYSVGIGQISSEVPQNLSASRPQDRQFILSSKKLLLSDSGFYLCAWSVRSGTEAFFGQGTRLTVV.

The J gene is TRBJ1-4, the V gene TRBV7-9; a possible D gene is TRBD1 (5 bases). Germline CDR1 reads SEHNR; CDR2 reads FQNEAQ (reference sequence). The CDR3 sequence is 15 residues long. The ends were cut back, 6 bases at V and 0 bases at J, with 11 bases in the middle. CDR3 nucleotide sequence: TGTGCCAGCAGTCGGGACCTGCCAACTAATGAAAAACTGTTTTTT. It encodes CASSRDLPTNEKLFF. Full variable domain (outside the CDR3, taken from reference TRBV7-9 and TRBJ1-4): DTGVSQNPRHKITKRGQNVTFRCDPISEHNRLYWYRQTLGQGPEFLTYFQNEAQLEKSRLLSDRFSAERPKGSFSTLEIQRTEQGDSAMYLCASSRDLPTNEKLFFGSGTQLSVL.

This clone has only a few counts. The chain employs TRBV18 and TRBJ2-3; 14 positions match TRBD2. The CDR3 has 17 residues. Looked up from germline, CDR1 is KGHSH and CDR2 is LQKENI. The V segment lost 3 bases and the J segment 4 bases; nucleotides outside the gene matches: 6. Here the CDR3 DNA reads TGTGCCAGCTCACCGGGACTAGCGGGAGTTTACGCAGATACGCAGTATTTT. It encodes CASSPGLAGVYADTQYF.

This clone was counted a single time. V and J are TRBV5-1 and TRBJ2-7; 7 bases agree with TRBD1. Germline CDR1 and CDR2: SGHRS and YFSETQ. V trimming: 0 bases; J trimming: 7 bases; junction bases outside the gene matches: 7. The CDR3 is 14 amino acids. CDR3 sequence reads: CASSLGGQPGEQYF. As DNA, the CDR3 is TGCGCCAGCAGCTTGGGGGGACAGCCCGGGGAGCAGTACTTC.

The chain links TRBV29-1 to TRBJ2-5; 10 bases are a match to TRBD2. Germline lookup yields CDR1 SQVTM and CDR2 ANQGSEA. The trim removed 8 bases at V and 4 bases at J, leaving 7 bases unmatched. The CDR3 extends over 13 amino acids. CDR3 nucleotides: TGCAGCACCAGACTAGCGGGCGCAGAGACCCAGTACTTC. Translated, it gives CSTRLAGAETQYF.

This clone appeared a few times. This chain's CDR3 is CASSLGQGGNYGYTF. The CDR3 DNA follows: TGTGCCAGCAGCCTCGGACAGGGGGGGAACTATGGCTACACCTTC. J is TRBJ1-2 and V is TRBV2; TRBD1 matches 10 bases. The CDR3 spans 15 residues. Germline CDR1 is SNHLY and CDR2 is FYNNEI. V was clipped by 6 bases and J by 2 bases; unmatched bases: 6.

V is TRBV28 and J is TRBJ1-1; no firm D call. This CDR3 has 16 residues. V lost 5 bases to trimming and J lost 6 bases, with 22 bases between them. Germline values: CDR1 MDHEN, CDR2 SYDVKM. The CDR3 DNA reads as TGTGCCAGCAGTACACCCGCCGGGCCGAGGGAGGCTGAAGCTTTCTTT. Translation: CASSTPAGPREAEAFF.

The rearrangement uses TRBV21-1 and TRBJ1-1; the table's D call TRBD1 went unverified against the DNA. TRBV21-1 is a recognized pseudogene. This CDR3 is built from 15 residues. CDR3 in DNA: TGTGCCAGCAGGTTCTGGGACAGGGCCTACACTGAAGCTTTCTTT. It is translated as CASRFWDRAYTEAFF.

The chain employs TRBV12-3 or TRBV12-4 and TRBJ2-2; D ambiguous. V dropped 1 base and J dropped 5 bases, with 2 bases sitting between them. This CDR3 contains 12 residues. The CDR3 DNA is TGTGCCAGCAGTTTAGTAACCGGGGAGCTGTTTTTT. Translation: CASSLVTGELFF.

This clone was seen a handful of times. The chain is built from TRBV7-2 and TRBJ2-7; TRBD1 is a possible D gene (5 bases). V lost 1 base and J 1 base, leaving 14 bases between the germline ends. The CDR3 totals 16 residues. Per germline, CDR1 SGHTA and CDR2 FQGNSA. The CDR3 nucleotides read TGTGCCAGCAGCTTAGGGGGCGTGGCGGTATCCTACGAGCAGTACTTC. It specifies CASSLGGVAVSYEQYF.

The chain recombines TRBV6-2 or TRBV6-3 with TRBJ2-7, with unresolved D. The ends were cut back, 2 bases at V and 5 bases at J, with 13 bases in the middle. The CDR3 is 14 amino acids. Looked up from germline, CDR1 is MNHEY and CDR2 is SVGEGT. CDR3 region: CASSYHIRAHEQYF. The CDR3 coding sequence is TGTGCCAGCAGTTACCATATTAGAGCCCACGAGCAGTACTTC.

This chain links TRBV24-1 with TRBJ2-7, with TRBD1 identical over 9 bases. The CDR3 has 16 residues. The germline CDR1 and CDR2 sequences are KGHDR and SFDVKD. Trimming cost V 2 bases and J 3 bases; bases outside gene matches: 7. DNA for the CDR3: TGTGCCACCAGTGATTGGTGGGACAGGGTGCTCTACGAGCAGTACTTC. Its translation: CATSDWWDRVLYEQYF.

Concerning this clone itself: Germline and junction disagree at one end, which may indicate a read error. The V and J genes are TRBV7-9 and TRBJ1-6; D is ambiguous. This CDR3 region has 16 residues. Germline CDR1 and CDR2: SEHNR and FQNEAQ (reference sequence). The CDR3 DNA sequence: TGTGCCAGCAGCCTAGCGGGGTTATCGGCACGGTCACCCCTCCACTTT. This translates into CASSLAGLSARSPLHF.

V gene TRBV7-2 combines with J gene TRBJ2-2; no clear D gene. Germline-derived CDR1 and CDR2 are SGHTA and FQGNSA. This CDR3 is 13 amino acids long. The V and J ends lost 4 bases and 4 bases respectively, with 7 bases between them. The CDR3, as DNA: TGTGCCAGCAGCTCTTACAGCACCGGGGAGCTGTTTTTT. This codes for CASSSYSTGELFF.

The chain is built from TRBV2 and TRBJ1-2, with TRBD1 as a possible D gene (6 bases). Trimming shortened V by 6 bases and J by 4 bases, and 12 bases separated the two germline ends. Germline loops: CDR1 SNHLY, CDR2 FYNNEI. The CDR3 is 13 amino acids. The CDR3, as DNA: TGTGCCAGCAGGAATAGGGGGTTCTATGGCTACACCTTC. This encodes CASRNRGFYGYTF. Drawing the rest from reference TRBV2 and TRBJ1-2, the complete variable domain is EPEVTQTPSHQVTQMGQEVILRCVPISNHLYFYWYRQILGQKVEFLVSFYNNEISEKSEIFDDQFSVERPDGSNFTLKIRSTKLEDSAMYFCASRNRGFYGYTFGSGTRLTVV.

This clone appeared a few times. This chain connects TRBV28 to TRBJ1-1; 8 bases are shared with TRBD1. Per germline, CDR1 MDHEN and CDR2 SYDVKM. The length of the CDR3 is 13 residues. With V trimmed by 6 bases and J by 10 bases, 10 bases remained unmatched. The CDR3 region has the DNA TGTGCCAGCAGCCAAGGACAGGGTAATGTAGCTTTCTTT. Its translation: CASSQGQGNVAFF.

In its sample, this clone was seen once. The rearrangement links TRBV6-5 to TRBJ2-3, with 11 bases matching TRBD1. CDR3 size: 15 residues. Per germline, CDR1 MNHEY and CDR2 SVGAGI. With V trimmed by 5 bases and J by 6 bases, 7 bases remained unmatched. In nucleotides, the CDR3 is TGTGCCAGCAGTCCGGACAGGGGGCTTTCGGATACGCAGTATTTT. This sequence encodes CASSPDRGLSDTQYF.

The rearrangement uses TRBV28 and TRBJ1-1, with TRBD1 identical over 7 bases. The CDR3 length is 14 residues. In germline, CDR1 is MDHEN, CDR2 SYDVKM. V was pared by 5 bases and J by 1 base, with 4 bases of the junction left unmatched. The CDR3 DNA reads TGTGCCAGCAGTGAGAGGACAGGGAACACTGAAGCTTTCTTT. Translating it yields CASSERTGNTEAFF.